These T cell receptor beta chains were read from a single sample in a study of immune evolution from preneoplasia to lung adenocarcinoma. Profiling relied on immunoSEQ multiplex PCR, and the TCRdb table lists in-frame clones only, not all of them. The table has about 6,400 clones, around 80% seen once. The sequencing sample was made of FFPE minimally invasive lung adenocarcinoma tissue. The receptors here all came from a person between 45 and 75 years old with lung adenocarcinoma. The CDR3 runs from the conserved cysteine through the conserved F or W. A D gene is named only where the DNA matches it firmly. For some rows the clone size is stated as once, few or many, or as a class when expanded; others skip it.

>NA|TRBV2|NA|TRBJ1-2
TGTGCCAGCACTGACTCGACAGCTAACTATGGCTACACCTTC
CASTDSTANYGYTF
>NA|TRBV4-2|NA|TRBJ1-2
TGTGCCAGCAGCCAAGATTTCGGGGGGCTCGGGGGCTACACCTTC
CASSQDFGGLGGYTF
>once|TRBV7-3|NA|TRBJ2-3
TGTGCCAGCAGCTTCGGGACCAGCTTAGATACGCAGTATTTT
CASSFGTSLDTQYF
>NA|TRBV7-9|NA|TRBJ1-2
TGTGCCAGCAGCCCCTCGGGCGGGGATAACTATGGCTACACCTTC
CASSPSGGDNYGYTF
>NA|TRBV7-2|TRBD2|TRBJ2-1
TGTGCCAGCAGATCCCCACTAGCGGGATACAATGAGCAGTTCTTC
CASRSPLAGYNEQFF
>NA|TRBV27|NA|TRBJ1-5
TGTGCCAGCCACCAAACCAATAGCAATCAGCCCCAGCATTTT
CASHQTNSNQPQHF
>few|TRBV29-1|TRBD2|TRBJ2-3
TGCAGCGTTCAGATACGGGGGGGGTTCTCTAGCACAGATACGCAGTATTTT
CSVQIRGGFSSTDTQYF
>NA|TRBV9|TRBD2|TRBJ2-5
TGTGCCAGCAGCGTCTACGGGGGGGTAGAGACCCAGTACTTC
CASSVYGGVETQYF
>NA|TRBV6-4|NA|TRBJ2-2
TGTGCCAGCAGTGACCGGGAGACGGCCGGGGAGCTGTTTTTT
CASSDRETAGELFF
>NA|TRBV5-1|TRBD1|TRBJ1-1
TGCGCCAGCAGCTTGGAAGGGGGCAGCACTGAAGCTTTCTTT
CASSLEGGSTEAFF
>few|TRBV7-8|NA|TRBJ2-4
TGTGCCAGCAGCTCCTCCCCGGGACTTGGGTCCAAAAACATTCAGTACTTC
CASSSSPGLGSKNIQYF
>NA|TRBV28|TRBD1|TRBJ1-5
TGTGCCAGCAGTTCGACAGGGGAAAATCAGCCCCAGCATTTT
CASSSTGENQPQHF
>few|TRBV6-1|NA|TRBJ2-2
TGTGCCAGCAGGGTCGCGATGGCCGGGGAGCTGTTTTTT
CASRVAMAGELFF
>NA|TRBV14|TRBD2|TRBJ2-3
TGTGCCAGCAGCCCGACTAGCGATCGCACAGATACGCAGTATTTT
CASSPTSDRTDTQYF
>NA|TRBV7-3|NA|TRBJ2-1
TGTGCCAGCAGCTTGAACCGGGACTCGAGGGAGCAGTTCTTC
CASSLNRDSREQFF
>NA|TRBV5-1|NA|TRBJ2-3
TGCGCCAGCAGCCAAGGTGGCGGGAGCACAGATACGCAGTATTTT
CASSQGGGSTDTQYF
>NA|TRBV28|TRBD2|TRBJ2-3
TGTGCCAGCAGTTCCAGCGGGGGGGCCGGAGATACGCAGTATTTT
CASSSSGGAGDTQYF
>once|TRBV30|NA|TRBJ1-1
TGTGCCTGGAGCGCTTCCGGGGCCGTTGGGACTGAAGCTTTCTTT
CAWSASGAVGTEAFF
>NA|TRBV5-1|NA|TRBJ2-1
TGCGCCAGCAGCGCCTGGACAGAAATCTACAATGAGCAGTTCTTC
CASSAWTEIYNEQFF
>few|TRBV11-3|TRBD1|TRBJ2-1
TGTGCCAGCAGCTTAGCAGCCGGGACAGGGAACAATGAGCAGTTCTTC
CASSLAAGTGNNEQFF
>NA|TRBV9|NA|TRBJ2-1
TGTGCCAGCAGCGTATTTACGGGGAGCATTTACAATGAGCAGTTCTTC
CASSVFTGSIYNEQFF
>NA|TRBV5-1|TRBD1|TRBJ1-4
TGCGCCAGCAGCTTGGTGAGGGGGCAGGTGTCTGAAAAACTGTTTTTT
CASSLVRGQVSEKLFF
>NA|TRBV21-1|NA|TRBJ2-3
TGTGCCAGCAGCAAGGAGGGACTAGCGAATCCAGATACGCAGTATTTT
CASSKEGLANPDTQYF
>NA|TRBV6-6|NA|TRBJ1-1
TGTGCCGCCGGGTTTTCTGAAGCTTTCTTT
CAAGFSEAFF
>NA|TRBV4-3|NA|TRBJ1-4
TGCGCCAGCAGCCAAGATGGCCGGGGGGCCTTCGAAAAACTGTTTTTT
CASSQDGRGAFEKLFF
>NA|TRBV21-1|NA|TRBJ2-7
TGTGCCAGCCGCGGGTCAAAAACTAGCGGGAGTCGCGCCGAGCAGTACTTC
CASRGSKTSGSRAEQYF
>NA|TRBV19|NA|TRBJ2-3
TGTGCCAGTAGTATAGTTGGGTCGGCGAGCACAGATACGCAGTATTTT
CASSIVGSASTDTQYF
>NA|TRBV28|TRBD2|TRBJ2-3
TGTGCCAGAAGGCTAGCGGGGGGGGGAGATACGCAGTATTTT
CARRLAGGGDTQYF
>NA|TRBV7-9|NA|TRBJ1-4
TGTGCCAGCAGCTTAGTAGGGACCTCGGAAAAACTGTTTTTT
CASSLVGTSEKLFF
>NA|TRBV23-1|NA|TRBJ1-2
TGCGCCAGCAGTCAAGGGGCAGGGAGAGCGTTGAACGGCTACACCTTC
CASSQGAGRALNGYTF
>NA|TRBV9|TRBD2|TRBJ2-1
TGTGCCAGCAGCGCGGGGGGGAGCCTTTACAATGAGCAGTTCTTC
CASSAGGSLYNEQFF
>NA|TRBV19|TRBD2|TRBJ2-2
TGTGCCAGCCGGGAGCGGGGGGGCACCGGGGAGCTGTTTTTT
CASRERGGTGELFF
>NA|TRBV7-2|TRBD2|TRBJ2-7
TGTGCCAGCAACCCTGGGACTAGCGGCCCTTCGGGCGAGCAGTACTTC
CASNPGTSGPSGEQYF
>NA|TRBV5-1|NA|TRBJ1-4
TGCGCCAGCAGCCCACAGGGTAATAATGAAAAACTGTTTTTT
CASSPQGNNEKLFF
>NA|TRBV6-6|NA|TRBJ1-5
TGTGCCAGCAGTCAGGGGCGCAATCAGCCCCAGCATTTT
CASSQGRNQPQHF
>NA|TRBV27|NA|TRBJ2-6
TGTGCCAGCAGGACGGGGGTTGGGGCCAACGTCCTGACTTTC
CASRTGVGANVLTF
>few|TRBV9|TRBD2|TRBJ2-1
TGTGCCAGCAGCGAGGGGACGACTAGCGTCCAACGGGATGAGCAGTTCTTC
CASSEGTTSVQRDEQFF
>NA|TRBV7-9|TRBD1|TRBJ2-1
TGTGCCAGCCTTGACGGGACAGGGTTATATGAGCAGTTCTTC
CASLDGTGLYEQFF
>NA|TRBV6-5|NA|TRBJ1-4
TGTGCCAGCAGTAGGAGATCGGGAACTAATGAAAAACTGTTTTTT
CASSRRSGTNEKLFF
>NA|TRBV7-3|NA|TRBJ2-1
TGTGCCAGCAGCTTGGGGGCTAGCGCTTACAATGAGCAGTTCTTC
CASSLGASAYNEQFF
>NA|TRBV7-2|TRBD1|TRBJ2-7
TGTGCCAGCAGCCGTGACAAGGACAGGAGCTACGAGCAGTACTTC
CASSRDKDRSYEQYF
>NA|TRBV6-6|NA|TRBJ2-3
TGTGCCAGCAGTTACTCTGCGGCTGGAGGCACAGATACGCAGTATTTT
CASSYSAAGGTDTQYF
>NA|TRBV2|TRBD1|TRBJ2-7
TGTGCCAGCAGTGAGGGGACAGCATTTTCCCTCTCCTACGAGCAGTACTTC
CASSEGTAFSLSYEQYF
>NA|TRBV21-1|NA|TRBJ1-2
TGTGCCAGCAGCAAAGTATCCGCTAACTATGGCTACACCTTC
CASSKVSANYGYTF
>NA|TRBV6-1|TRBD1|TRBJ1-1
TGTGCCAGCAGTGGGGACAGGGTCAATGAAGCTTTCTTT
CASSGDRVNEAFF
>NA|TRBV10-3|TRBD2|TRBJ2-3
TGTGCCATCAGCGGGACTAGCGGGGGAATGGATACGCAGTATTTT
CAISGTSGGMDTQYF
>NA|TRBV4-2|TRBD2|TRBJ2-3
TGTGCCAGCAGCCAAGATTTAGCGGGACTAGGGTTGGATACGCAGTATTTT
CASSQDLAGLGLDTQYF
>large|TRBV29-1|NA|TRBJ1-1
TGCAGCGCCGTCCTTGGGCTCGGGAACACTGAAGCTTTCTTT
CSAVLGLGNTEAFF
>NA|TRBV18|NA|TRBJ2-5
TGTGCCAGCTCACCATCGTCGACAGTACAAGAGACCCAGTACTTC
CASSPSSTVQETQYF
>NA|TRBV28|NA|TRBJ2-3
TGTGCCAGCAGTTTCGAGACAGGGAGGGCAGATACGCAGTATTTT
CASSFETGRADTQYF
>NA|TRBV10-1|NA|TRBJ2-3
TGCGCCAGCAGTGAGTCCGGGAACCTACGAGATACGCAGTATTTT
CASSESGNLRDTQYF
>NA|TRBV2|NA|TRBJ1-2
TGTGCCAGCAGTGTCCTCGCAGGAGGCTATGGCTACACCTTC
CASSVLAGGYGYTF
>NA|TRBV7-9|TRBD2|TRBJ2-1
TGTGCCAGCAGCTTATTTTTAGTAACTAGCGGGAGAAATGAGCAGTTCTTC
CASSLFLVTSGRNEQFF
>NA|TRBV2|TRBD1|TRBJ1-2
TGTGCCAGACAACAGGGGATTGTAGGCTACACCTTC
CARQQGIVGYTF